This T cell receptor beta chain derives from a study of shared clonotypes between healthy human individuals. Researchers ran the assay at a deep level. Profiled with immunoSEQ multiplex PCR; TCRdb holds only in-frame clones, not every one. The sample records a few million clones, around 90% being singletons. The germline V gene encodes CDR1 SQVTM and CDR2 ANQGSEA. The germline V and J ends were trimmed by 6 bases and 1 base, with 12 bases remaining between them. The CDR3 length is 13 residues. Sequenced material: naive CD4+ T cells from PBMCs. As for subset: CD45RA+ positively selected. The chain joins TRBV29-1 to TRBJ2-5, with D perhaps TRBD2 (5 bases). The clonotype comes from a man aged 18 to 35 in good health. Some clones in this sample may be carry-over from other donors' samples. The CDR3 sequence is CSVSGNIQETQYF. The CDR3 bases are TGCAGCGTGTCCGGGAATATCCAAGAGACCCAGTACTTC. The whole variable domain, remainder taken from reference TRBV29-1 and TRBJ2-5, is SAVISQKPSRDICQRGTSLTIQCQVDSQVTMMFWYRQQPGQSLTLIATANQGSEATYESGFVIDKFPISRPNLTFSTLTVSNMSPEDSSIYLCSVSGNIQETQYFGPGTRLLVL.